This paragraph covers one TCR beta chain sequence. Its target antigen remains unknown. Per-base qualities were not stored, and no clone one base away is much larger. Separate from the roughly 700-subject first cohort, the validation cohort of over 90 subjects was the group to which the donors belonged. The junction shows trimming of 5 bases on V and 1 base on J, plus 23 bases between the germline ends. Via the germline V gene (reference sequence), CDR1 is SGHAT and CDR2 FQDESV. From the cysteine up to the phenylalanine, the CDR3 has a length of 18 residues. Only the CDR3 part of the read is kept: 54 bases, read in frame from the first base. This record belongs to a study of cytomegalovirus exposure and HLA in healthy donors (dated by TCRdb to about 2017). For the study in its entirety: A later analysis indicated that the 120 or so validation repertoires were generated on the platform also employed for the 600 to 750 repertoires of the first cohort. The study aimed to test whether signatures of past pathogen exposure could be identified by cataloging public T cell receptors. Besides the first cohort of about 730 subjects, a separate validation cohort made up of roughly 120 different subjects was used. To predict cytomegalovirus infection status, the study brought together high-throughput TCR immunosequencing, statistical association of individual TCRs with disease status, and machine learning. Study-wide findings and limitations: The study listed 150 to 200 TCR beta chains as associated with cytomegalovirus. In both the original and validation cohorts, the classifier was reported to diagnose cytomegalovirus status with high specificity and sensitivity. While some public TCRs were present in many individuals, most TCR sequences turned up only very rarely across donors. Three of the identified cytomegalovirus-associated TCR beta chains were confirmed in vitro to be specific for cytomegalovirus antigens. The authors suggested that the approach could potentially be extended to other disease states and immunological phenotypes. A later analysis lacked HLA typing for the validation cohort, so it scored co-occurrence in that cohort across all 110 or so repertoires. A later analysis found that TCRs clustered in the first cohort also tended to co-occur in the roughly 120 validation repertoires, with 94% of cluster scores above 0.

Preparation of the library involved the immunoSEQ multiplex PCR assay. The paper's processing steps were these. A statistical classification framework was built for diagnosing cytomegalovirus status from the catalog of TCR beta chain sequences. Entries here come from immuneACCESS through TCRdb and include only in-frame sequences with V and J called. Some clones fail to appear in such tables; in the studies checked, an unresolved V gene covers under half of the shortfall, and the cause of the remainder is unknown. V, J and clone size derive from that table, while D and trimming were established from the DNA sequence. The sample table records about 44,000 clones; 80% to 95% of these occur just once. The ten largest clones add up to 2% to 2.5% of the sample.

This sequence originates from a woman under 30 in good health and CMV-seronegative. The V and J genes are TRBV11-1 and TRBJ2-5; perhaps TRBD2 is the D gene, with 6 bases matching. Sequencing was performed on PBMCs. The CDR3 has the sequence CASSRSGSSRGGQETQYF. The DNA sequence is as follows: TGTGCCAGCAGCCGATCCGGGTCCTCCCGGGGAGGCCAAGAGACCCAGTACTTC.